The rows below give T cell receptor beta chains drawn from one sample of a study of shared clonotypes between healthy human individuals. Method: immunoSEQ multiplex PCR; TCRdb's copy keeps in-frame clones and lacks some. The sample yields 550,000 to 800,000 clones, roughly 87% seen once. Material for sequencing was memory CD8+ T cells from PBMCs. Receptors were obtained from a man between 18 and 29 years old in good health. Some clones in this sample may be carry-over from other donors' samples. The CDR3 runs from the conserved cysteine through the conserved F or W. A D gene is named only where the DNA matches it firmly. The listing skips clone size in some rows; elsewhere it reads once, few, many or a size class.

TRBJ2-1 | TRBV7-9 | . | TRBD1 | TGTGCCAGCTTTCTTGGGGACAGGGCCAATGAGCAGTTCTTC | CASFLGDRANEQFF
TRBJ2-4 | TRBV2 | . | . | TGTGCCAGCACTCGACAGGAACTAGCCAAAAACATTCAGTACTTC | CASTRQELAKNIQYF
TRBJ2-5 | TRBV29-1 | . | TRBD1 | TGCAGCGTTGAAGAACGAGGGGGCAGGGGGGAGACCCAGTACTTC | CSVEERGGRGETQYF
TRBJ2-3 | TRBV27 | once | TRBD2 | TGTGCCAGCAGGGTAAGCGCGGGAGCAGGCACAGATACGCAGTATTTT | CASRVSAGAGTDTQYF
TRBJ2-7 | TRBV6-1 | . | TRBD2 | TGTGCCAGCAGTGATGTTGGGACTAGCGGGCTTACTTCCTACGAGCAGTACTTC | CASSDVGTSGLTSYEQYF
TRBJ2-1 | TRBV5-6 | . | . | TGTGCCAGCAGCTTGGCCGGGGACACCAATGAGTACAATGAGCAGTTCTTC | CASSLAGDTNEYNEQFF
TRBJ2-7 | TRBV5-1 | . | . | TGCGCCAGCAGCTTGACAGCTACCTACGAGCAGTACTTC | CASSLTATYEQYF
TRBJ2-7 | TRBV9 | . | . | TGTGCCAGCAGCGTAGAAGGGTTCTCCTACGAGCAGTACTTC | CASSVEGFSYEQYF
TRBJ1-1 | TRBV6-5 | . | . | TGTGCCAGCAGCCCTAGGAGAGTGAACACTGAAGCTTTCTTT | CASSPRRVNTEAFF
TRBJ1-4 | TRBV7-9 | . | TRBD1 | TGTGCCAGCAGCCCGGAAGGGACAGGGGGCTGGGAAAAACTGTTTTTT | CASSPEGTGGWEKLFF
TRBJ2-4 | TRBV11-2 | . | TRBD1 | TGTGCCAGCAGCCCCTGGACAGGGCGTCGTTTAGCCAAAAACATTCAGTACTTC | CASSPWTGRRLAKNIQYF
TRBJ2-7 | TRBV28 | . | . | TGTGCCAGCAGCCCCATCCAGTCCCCCTACGAGCAGTACTTC | CASSPIQSPYEQYF
TRBJ2-7 | TRBV7-9 | few | . | TGTGCCAGCAGCCGCCCCACAGGCTACGAGCAGTACTTC | CASSRPTGYEQYF
TRBJ2-2 | TRBV5-1 | once | . | TGCGCCAGCAGCTTGATTGAGAGTACGGGAGAGAGCAACACCGGGGAGCTGTTTTTT | CASSLIESTGESNTGELFF
TRBJ2-1 | TRBV5-6 | . | . | TGTGCCAGCAGCTTCGGGGATGAGCAGTTCTTC | CASSFGDEQFF
TRBJ2-3 | TRBV15 | . | TRBD2 | TGTGCCACCAGCGGACTAGCGGTTGCCAGCACAGATACGCAGTATTTT | CATSGLAVASTDTQYF
TRBJ2-2 | TRBV27 | . | . | TGTGCCAGCAGTTTCGGTCCAGGGGCAAGCCCCGGGGAGCTGTTTTTT | CASSFGPGASPGELFF
TRBJ1-2 | TRBV29-1 | . | . | TGCAGCGTTGAAGATATCGGGGGAGCCGGCTACACCTTC | CSVEDIGGAGYTF
TRBJ2-3 | TRBV25-1 | . | TRBD1 | TGTGCCAGCAGTGTCCTGACAGGGGATACGCAGTATTTT | CASSVLTGDTQYF
TRBJ1-4 | TRBV27 | . | . | TGTGCCAGCAGTAACACAGGGTCGGATGAAAAACTGTTTTTT | CASSNTGSDEKLFF
TRBJ2-1 | TRBV9 | . | TRBD2 | TGTGCCAGCAGCGGCAGGACTAGCAGGATCCCTTACAATGAGCAGTTCTTC | CASSGRTSRIPYNEQFF
TRBJ1-5 | TRBV19 | . | . | TGTGCCAGTAGTATCGCGGGGAGTCGGAGCAATCAGCCCCAGCATTTT | CASSIAGSRSNQPQHF
TRBJ1-2 | TRBV4-3 | . | . | TGCGCCAGCAGCCGCCGGGACCAACCCTTTGATGGCTACACCTTC | CASSRRDQPFDGYTF
TRBJ2-3 | TRBV27 | . | . | TGTGCCAGCAGTTTAGGGACACCAGGGAATACGCAGTATTTT | CASSLGTPGNTQYF
TRBJ2-6 | TRBV12-2 | . | . | TGTGCAAGTCGCTTAGTCGAATGGCTAGCGGGCGCCCGGTGGGTCTCTGGGGCCAACGTCCTGACTTTC | CASRLVEWLAGARWVSGANVLTF
TRBJ2-7 | TRBV11-2 | . | . | TGTGCCAGCAGCTTCCCAGGACACAGAGATCCCTACGAGCAGTACTTC | CASSFPGHRDPYEQYF
TRBJ2-7 | TRBV6-5 | once | TRBD2 | TGTGCCAGCAGTTACTTTACTAGCGGACCTTTCGAGCAGTACTTC | CASSYFTSGPFEQYF
TRBJ2-7 | TRBV27 | . | . | TGTGCCAGCAGTTTACGAGGAGGGTCCTACGAGCAGTACTTC | CASSLRGGSYEQYF
TRBJ2-7 | TRBV19 | . | TRBD2 | TGTGCCAGTAGTATTGTCGGGAGGTCCTACGAGCAGTACTTC | CASSIVGRSYEQYF
TRBJ2-1 | TRBV29-1 | . | . | TGCAGCGTTGCCTCCCTCAGGGACCCGATATACAATGAGCAGTTCTTC | CSVASLRDPIYNEQFF
TRBJ1-1 | TRBV5-1 | once | . | TGCGCCAGCTTCAGGGGTCCAGGCATGAACACTGAAGCTTTCTTT | CASFRGPGMNTEAFF
TRBJ2-7 | TRBV2 | . | TRBD2 | TGTGCCAGCAGGAGGGGACTAGCGGGAACCTACGAGCAGTACTTC | CASRRGLAGTYEQYF
TRBJ2-4 | TRBV6-5 | . | . | TGTGCCAGCAGTGGTCTAGCCAAAAACATTCAGTACTTC | CASSGLAKNIQYF
TRBJ1-2 | TRBV28 | . | . | TGTGCCAGCAGTTTTTGGAGGTTGGTGAATGGCTACACCTTC | CASSFWRLVNGYTF
TRBJ2-7 | TRBV28 | . | . | TGTGCCAGCAGTTTCGTACAGGGAGCCTACGAGCAGTACTTC | CASSFVQGAYEQYF
TRBJ2-2 | TRBV7-2 | . | . | TGTGCCAGCAGCTTAGATGGGAACACCGGGGAGCTGTTTTTT | CASSLDGNTGELFF
TRBJ2-2 | TRBV5-5 | . | . | TGTGCCAGCAGCTTACAGGAGAACACCGGGGAGCTGTTTTTT | CASSLQENTGELFF
TRBJ2-7 | TRBV11-2 | . | . | TGTGCCAGCAGCTTTTCCCAGGGCTACGAGCAGTACTTC | CASSFSQGYEQYF
TRBJ2-5 | TRBV5-3 | . | . | TGTGCCAGAAGCTTTGAGGAGACCCAGTACTTC | CARSFEETQYF
TRBJ2-1 | TRBV9 | . | . | TGTGCCAGCAGCGTAGCGGTGTGGGGCAGGGATGATGAGCAGTTCTTC | CASSVAVWGRDDEQFF
TRBJ2-1 | TRBV6-1 | . | TRBD2 | TGTGCCAGCCCTTCGGGACTAAACAATGAGCAGTTCTTC | CASPSGLNNEQFF
TRBJ2-7 | TRBV7-9 | . | . | TGTGCCAGCCAGGGCGCGCCCTACGAGCAGTACTTC | CASQGAPYEQYF
TRBJ2-5 | TRBV1 | . | . | TGCACCAGCAGGCCGTACTCGCTCGACTCAAAAGAGACCCAGTACTTC | CTSRPYSLDSKETQYF
TRBJ1-1 | TRBV18 | . | . | TGTGCCAGCTCACCAACCAGGGAGAGGAACACTGAAGCTTTCTTT | CASSPTRERNTEAFF
TRBJ2-7 | TRBV7-9 | . | . | TGTGCCAGCAGCGCGCCCTCGGGGGTCGAGCAGTACTTC | CASSAPSGVEQYF
TRBJ2-7 | TRBV6-1 | . | . | TGTGCCAGCAGTGAAGCGCTGGAGGGGGAGAGCTCCTACGAGCAGTACTTC | CASSEALEGESSYEQYF
TRBJ2-1 | TRBV7-9 | few | . | TGTGCCAGCAGGGGAGACGGCCACTCCTACAATGAGCAGTTCTTC | CASRGDGHSYNEQFF
TRBJ2-7 | TRBV7-9 | . | . | TGTGCCAGCAGCTTAGGAGGGGGAACCAACGAGCAGTACTTC | CASSLGGGTNEQYF
TRBJ1-2 | TRBV15 | . | TRBD1 | TGTGCCACCAGCAGTCGACAGGGTTATAACTATGGCTACACCTTC | CATSSRQGYNYGYTF
TRBJ2-6 | TRBV27 | . | . | TGTGCCACCCAGAGTGGGGGGCGGGTCCTGACTTTC | CATQSGGRVLTF
TRBJ1-1 | TRBV5-6 | . | . | TGTGCCAGCAGCTTGGGGGCAGCTATGAACACTGAAGCTTTCTTT | CASSLGAAMNTEAFF
TRBJ1-2 | TRBV19 | . | . | TGTGCCAGTAACGGGGGAATCTATGGCTACACCTTC | CASNGGIYGYTF
TRBJ2-2 | TRBV27 | . | . | TGTGCCAGCAGTTTCGTGACAACTCCCTCGGGACCCGGGGAGCTGTTTTTT | CASSFVTTPSGPGELFF
TRBJ2-1 | TRBV7-9 | . | TRBD2 | TGTGCCAGCAGCTTAAGAGCGGGAGAACTATGGGATGAGCAGTTCTTC | CASSLRAGELWDEQFF
TRBJ2-1 | TRBV6-4 | . | TRBD2 | TGTGCCAGCAGCGTTACTAGCGGGAGTTCCAATGAGCAGTTCTTC | CASSVTSGSSNEQFF